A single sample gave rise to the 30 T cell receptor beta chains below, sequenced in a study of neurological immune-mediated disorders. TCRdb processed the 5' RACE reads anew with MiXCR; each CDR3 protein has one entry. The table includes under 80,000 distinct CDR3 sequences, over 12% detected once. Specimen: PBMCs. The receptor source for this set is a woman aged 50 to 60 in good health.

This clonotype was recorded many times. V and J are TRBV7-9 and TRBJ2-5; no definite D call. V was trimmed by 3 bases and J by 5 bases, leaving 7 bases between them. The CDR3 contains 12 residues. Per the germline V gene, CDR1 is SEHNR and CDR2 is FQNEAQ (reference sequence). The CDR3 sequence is CASSFAMETQYF. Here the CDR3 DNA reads TGTGCCAGCAGCTTCGCCATGGAGACCCAGTACTTC.

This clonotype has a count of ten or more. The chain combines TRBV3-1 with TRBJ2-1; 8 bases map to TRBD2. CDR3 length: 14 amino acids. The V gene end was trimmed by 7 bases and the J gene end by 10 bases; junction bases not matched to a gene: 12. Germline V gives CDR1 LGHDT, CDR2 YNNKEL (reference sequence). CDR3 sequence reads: CASKPGLGPYEQFF. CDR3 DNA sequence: TGTGCCAGCAAACCGGGACTAGGTCCATACGAGCAGTTCTTC.

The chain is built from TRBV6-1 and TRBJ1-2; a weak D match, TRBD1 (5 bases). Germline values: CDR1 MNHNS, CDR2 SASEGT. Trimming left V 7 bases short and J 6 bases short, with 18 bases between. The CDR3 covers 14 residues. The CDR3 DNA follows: TGTGCCAGCATCGAATCGAGGGGCGAGGATGGCTACACCTTC. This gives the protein CASIESRGEDGYTF.

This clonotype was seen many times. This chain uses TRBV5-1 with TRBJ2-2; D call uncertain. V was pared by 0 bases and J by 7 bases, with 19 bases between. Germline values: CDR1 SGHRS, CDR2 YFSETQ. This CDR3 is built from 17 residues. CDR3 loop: CASSLVPATSGFGELFF. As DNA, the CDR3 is TGCGCCAGCAGCTTGGTACCGGCGACCTCGGGTTTCGGGGAGCTGTTTTTT.

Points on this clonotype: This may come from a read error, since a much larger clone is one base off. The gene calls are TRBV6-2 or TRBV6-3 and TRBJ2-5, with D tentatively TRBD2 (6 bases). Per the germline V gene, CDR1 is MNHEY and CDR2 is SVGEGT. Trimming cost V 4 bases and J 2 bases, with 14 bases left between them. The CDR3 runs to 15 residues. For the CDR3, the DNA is TGTGCCAGCAGTTCTCACCGACTAGATCAAGAGACCCAGTACTTC. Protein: CASSSHRLDQETQYF.

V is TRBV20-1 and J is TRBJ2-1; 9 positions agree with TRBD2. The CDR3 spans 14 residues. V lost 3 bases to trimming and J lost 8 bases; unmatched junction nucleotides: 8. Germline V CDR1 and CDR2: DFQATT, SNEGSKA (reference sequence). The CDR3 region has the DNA TGCAGTGCTAGTAGCGGGAGCTACAATTATGAGCAGTTCTTC. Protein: CSASSGSYNYEQFF.

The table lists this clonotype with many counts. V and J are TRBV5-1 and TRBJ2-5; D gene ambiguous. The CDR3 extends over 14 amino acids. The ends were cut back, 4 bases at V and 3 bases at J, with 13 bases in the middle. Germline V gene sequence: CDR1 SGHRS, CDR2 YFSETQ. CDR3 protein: CASSRSAAEETQYF. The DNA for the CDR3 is TGCGCCAGCAGCCGGTCGGCAGCCGAAGAGACCCAGTACTTC.

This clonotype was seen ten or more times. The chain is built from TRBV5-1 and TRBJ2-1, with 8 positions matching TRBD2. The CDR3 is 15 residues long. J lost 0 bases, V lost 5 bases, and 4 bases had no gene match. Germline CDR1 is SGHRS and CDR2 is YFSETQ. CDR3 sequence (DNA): TGCGCCAGCAGTATAACTAGCGGCTCCTACAATGAGCAGTTCTTC. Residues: CASSITSGSYNEQFF.

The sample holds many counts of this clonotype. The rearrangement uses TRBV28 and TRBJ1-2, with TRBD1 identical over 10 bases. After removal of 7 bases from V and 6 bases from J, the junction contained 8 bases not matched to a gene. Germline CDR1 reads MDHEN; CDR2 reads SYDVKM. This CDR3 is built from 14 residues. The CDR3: CASTVDRGINGYTF. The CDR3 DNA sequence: TGTGCCAGCACCGTGGACAGGGGGATAAATGGCTACACCTTC.

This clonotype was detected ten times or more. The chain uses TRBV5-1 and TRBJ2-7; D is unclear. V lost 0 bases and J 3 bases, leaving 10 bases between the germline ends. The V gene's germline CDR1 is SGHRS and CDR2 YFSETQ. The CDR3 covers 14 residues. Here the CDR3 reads CASSLGPGSYEQYF. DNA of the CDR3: TGCGCCAGCAGCTTGGGCCCGGGCAGCTACGAGCAGTACTTC.

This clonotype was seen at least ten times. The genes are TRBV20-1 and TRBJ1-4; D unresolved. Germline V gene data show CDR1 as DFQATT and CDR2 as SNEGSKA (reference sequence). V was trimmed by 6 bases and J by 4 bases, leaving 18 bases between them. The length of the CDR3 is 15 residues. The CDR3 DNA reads TGCAGTGCCGGGGTGGTGGGTCAGTATAATGAAAAACTGTTTTTT. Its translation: CSAGVVGQYNEKLFF.

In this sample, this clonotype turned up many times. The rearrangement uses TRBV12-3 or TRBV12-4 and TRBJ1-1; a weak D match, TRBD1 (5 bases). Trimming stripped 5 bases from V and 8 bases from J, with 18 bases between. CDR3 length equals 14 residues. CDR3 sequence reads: CASSPRGITEEAFF. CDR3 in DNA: TGTGCCAGCAGTCCGAGGGGAATAACGGAAGAAGCTTTCTTT.

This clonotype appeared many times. The CDR3 DNA follows: TGTGCCTGGGGACCCGGCCTTTCGACCTACGAGCAGTACTTC. It specifies CAWGPGLSTYEQYF. This chain connects TRBV30 to TRBJ2-7; D gene ambiguous. Germline CDR1 GTSNPN, CDR2 SVGIG (reference sequence). Between the trimmed V and J ends, which lost 5 bases and 2 bases, there was a span of 16 bases. CDR3 length: 14 residues.

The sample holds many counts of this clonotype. CDR3 sequence (DNA): TGCGCCAGCAGCTGGGGGGGGACAGGGGACTACGAGCAGTACTTC. Translated: CASSWGGTGDYEQYF. The chain employs TRBV5-1 and TRBJ2-7; 10 bases are shared with TRBD1. After removal of 3 bases from V and 3 bases from J, the junction contained 6 bases not matched to a gene. The CDR3 is 15 residues long. Germline CDR1 and CDR2: SGHRS and YFSETQ.

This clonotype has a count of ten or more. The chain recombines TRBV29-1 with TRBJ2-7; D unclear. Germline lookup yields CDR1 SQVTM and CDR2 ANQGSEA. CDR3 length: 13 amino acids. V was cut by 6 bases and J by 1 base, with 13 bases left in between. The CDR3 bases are TGCAGCGTGTCACAGAGATTGTCCTACGAGCAGTACTTC. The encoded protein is CSVSQRLSYEQYF.

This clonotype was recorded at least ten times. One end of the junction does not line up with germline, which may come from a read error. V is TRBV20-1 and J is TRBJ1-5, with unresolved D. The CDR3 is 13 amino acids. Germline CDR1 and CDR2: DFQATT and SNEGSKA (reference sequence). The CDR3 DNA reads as TGCAGTGCTAGAGATATCTACAGTGAGTCCCAGCGTTTT. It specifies CSARDIYSESQRF.

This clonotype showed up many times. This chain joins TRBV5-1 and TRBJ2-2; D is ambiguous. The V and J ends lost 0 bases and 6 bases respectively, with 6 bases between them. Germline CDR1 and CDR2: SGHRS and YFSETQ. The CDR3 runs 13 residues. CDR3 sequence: CASSLGPAGELFF. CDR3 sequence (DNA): TGCGCCAGCAGCTTGGGACCCGCCGGGGAGCTGTTTTTT.

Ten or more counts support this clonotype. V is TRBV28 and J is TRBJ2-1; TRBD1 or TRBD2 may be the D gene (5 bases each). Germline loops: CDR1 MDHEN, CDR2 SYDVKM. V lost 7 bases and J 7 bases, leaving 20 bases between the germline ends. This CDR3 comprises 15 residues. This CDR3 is CASTKGDPDSNEQFF. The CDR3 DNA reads TGTGCCAGCACAAAAGGGGACCCGGACTCTAATGAGCAGTTCTTC. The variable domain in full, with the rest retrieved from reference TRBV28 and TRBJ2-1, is DVKVTQSSRYLVKRTGEKVFLECVQDMDHENMFWYRQDPGLGLRLIYFSYDVKMKEKGDIPEGYSVSREKKERFSLILESASTNQTSMYLCASTKGDPDSNEQFFGPGTRLTVL.

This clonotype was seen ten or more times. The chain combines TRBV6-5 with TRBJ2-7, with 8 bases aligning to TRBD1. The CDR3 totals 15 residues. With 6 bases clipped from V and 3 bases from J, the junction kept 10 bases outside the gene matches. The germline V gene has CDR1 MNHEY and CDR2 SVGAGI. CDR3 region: CASSRRGPPGYEQYF. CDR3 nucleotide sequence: TGTGCCAGCAGCCGCAGGGGGCCACCGGGCTACGAGCAGTACTTC.

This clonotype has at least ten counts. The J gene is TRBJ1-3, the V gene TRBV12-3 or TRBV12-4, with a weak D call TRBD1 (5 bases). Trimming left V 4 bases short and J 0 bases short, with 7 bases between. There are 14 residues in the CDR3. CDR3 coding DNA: TGTGCCAGCAGTTCGACAGTCTCTGGAAACACCATATATTTT. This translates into CASSSTVSGNTIYF.

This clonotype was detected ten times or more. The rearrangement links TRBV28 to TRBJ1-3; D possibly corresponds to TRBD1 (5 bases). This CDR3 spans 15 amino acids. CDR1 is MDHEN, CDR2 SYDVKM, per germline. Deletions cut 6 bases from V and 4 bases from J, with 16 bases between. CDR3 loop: CASSGGSSRGNTIYF. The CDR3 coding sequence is TGTGCCAGCAGCGGGGGGTCATCAAGAGGAAACACCATATATTTT.

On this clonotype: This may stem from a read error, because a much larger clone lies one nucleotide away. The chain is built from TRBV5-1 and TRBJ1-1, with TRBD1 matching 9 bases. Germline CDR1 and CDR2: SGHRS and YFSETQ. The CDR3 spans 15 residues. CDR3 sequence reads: CASSLTGGNHGEGFF. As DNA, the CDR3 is TGCGCCAGCAGCTTGACAGGGGGCAATCACGGTGAAGGTTTCTTT.

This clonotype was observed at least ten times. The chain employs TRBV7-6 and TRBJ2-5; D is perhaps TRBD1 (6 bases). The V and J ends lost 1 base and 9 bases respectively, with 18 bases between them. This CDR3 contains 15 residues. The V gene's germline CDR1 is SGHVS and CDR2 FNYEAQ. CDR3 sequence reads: CASSLEGELLLAQYF. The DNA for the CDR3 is TGTGCCAGCAGCTTAGAGGGGGAGCTCCTTTTGGCCCAGTACTTC.

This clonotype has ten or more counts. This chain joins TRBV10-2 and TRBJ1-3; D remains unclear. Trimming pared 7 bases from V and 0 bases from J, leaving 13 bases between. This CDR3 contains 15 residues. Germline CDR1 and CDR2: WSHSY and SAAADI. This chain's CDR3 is CASIYNSNSGNTIYF. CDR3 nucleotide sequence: TGCGCCAGCATTTATAACAGCAACTCTGGAAACACCATATATTTT.

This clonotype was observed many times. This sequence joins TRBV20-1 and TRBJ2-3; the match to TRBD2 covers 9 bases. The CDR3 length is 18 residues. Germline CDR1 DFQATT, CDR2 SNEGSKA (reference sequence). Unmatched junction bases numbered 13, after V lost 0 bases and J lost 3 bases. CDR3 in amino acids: CSARDLTGAGGRTDTQYF. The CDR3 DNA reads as TGCAGTGCTAGAGATCTAACGGGGGCGGGAGGGCGTACAGATACGCAGTATTTT.

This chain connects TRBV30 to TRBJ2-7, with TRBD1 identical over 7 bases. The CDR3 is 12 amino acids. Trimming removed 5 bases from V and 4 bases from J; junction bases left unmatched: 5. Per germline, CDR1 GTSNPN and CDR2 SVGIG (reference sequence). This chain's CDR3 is CAWGQAAYEQYF. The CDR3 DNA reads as TGTGCCTGGGGACAGGCGGCATACGAGCAGTACTTC.

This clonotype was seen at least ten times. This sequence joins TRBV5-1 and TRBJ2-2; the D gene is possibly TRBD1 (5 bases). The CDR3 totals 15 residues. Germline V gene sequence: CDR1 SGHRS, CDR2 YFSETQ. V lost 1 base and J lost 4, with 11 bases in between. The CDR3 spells CASSLTQVVTGELFF. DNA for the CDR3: TGCGCCAGCAGCTTGACACAGGTGGTCACCGGGGAGCTGTTTTTT. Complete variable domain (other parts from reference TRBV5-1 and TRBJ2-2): KAGVTQTPRYLIKTRGQQVTLSCSPISGHRSVSWYQQTPGQGLQFLFEYFSETQRNKGNFPGRFSGRQFSNSRSEMNVSTLELGDSALYLCASSLTQVVTGELFFGEGSRLTVL.

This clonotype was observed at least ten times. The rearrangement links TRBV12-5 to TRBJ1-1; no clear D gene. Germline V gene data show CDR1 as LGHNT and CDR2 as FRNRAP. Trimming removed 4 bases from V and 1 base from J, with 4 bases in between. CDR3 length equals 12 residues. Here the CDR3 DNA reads TGTGCTAGTGGTTACGAGAACACTGAAGCTTTCTTT. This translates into CASGYENTEAFF.

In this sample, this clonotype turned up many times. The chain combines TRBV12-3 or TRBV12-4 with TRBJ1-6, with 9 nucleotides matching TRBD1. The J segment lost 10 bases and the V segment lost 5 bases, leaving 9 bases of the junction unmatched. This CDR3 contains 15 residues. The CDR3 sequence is CASSPTGGKESPLHF. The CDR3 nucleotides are TGTGCCAGCAGTCCAACAGGGGGCAAGGAGTCACCCCTCCACTTT.

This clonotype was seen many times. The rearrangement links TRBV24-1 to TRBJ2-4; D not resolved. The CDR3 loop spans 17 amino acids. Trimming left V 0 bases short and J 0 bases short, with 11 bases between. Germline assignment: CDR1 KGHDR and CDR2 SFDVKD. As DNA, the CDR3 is TGTGCCACCAGTGATTTGGTGGGCCGACAAGCCAAAAACATTCAGTACTTC. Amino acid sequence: CATSDLVGRQAKNIQYF.